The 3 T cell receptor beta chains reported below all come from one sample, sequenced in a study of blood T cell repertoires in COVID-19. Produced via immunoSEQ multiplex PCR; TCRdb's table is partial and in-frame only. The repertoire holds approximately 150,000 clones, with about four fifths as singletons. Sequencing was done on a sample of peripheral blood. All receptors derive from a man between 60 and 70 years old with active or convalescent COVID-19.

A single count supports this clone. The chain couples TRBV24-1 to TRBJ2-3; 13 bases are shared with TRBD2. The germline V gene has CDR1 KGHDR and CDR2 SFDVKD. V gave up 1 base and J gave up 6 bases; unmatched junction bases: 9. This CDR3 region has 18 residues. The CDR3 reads CATSDFSGLAGDGDTQYF. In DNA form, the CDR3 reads TGTGCCACCAGTGATTTCTCCGGACTAGCGGGAGATGGGGATACGCAGTATTTT.

The CDR3 DNA reads TGTGCCTCAACAGAAAACTATGGCTACACCTTC. Amino acid sequence: CASTENYGYTF. The V gene is TRBV10-3, the J gene TRBJ1-2; the D is unclear. V dropped 11 bases and J dropped 2 bases, with 9 bases sitting between them. The V gene's germline CDR1 is ENHRY and CDR2 SYGVKD. The CDR3 contains 11 residues.

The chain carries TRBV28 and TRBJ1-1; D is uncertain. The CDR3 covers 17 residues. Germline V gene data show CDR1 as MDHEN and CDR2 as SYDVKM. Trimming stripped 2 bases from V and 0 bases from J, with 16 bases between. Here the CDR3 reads CASSLSLVGVMNTEAFF. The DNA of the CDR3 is TGTGCCAGCAGTTTAAGTCTCGTGGGAGTAATGAACACTGAAGCTTTCTTT.